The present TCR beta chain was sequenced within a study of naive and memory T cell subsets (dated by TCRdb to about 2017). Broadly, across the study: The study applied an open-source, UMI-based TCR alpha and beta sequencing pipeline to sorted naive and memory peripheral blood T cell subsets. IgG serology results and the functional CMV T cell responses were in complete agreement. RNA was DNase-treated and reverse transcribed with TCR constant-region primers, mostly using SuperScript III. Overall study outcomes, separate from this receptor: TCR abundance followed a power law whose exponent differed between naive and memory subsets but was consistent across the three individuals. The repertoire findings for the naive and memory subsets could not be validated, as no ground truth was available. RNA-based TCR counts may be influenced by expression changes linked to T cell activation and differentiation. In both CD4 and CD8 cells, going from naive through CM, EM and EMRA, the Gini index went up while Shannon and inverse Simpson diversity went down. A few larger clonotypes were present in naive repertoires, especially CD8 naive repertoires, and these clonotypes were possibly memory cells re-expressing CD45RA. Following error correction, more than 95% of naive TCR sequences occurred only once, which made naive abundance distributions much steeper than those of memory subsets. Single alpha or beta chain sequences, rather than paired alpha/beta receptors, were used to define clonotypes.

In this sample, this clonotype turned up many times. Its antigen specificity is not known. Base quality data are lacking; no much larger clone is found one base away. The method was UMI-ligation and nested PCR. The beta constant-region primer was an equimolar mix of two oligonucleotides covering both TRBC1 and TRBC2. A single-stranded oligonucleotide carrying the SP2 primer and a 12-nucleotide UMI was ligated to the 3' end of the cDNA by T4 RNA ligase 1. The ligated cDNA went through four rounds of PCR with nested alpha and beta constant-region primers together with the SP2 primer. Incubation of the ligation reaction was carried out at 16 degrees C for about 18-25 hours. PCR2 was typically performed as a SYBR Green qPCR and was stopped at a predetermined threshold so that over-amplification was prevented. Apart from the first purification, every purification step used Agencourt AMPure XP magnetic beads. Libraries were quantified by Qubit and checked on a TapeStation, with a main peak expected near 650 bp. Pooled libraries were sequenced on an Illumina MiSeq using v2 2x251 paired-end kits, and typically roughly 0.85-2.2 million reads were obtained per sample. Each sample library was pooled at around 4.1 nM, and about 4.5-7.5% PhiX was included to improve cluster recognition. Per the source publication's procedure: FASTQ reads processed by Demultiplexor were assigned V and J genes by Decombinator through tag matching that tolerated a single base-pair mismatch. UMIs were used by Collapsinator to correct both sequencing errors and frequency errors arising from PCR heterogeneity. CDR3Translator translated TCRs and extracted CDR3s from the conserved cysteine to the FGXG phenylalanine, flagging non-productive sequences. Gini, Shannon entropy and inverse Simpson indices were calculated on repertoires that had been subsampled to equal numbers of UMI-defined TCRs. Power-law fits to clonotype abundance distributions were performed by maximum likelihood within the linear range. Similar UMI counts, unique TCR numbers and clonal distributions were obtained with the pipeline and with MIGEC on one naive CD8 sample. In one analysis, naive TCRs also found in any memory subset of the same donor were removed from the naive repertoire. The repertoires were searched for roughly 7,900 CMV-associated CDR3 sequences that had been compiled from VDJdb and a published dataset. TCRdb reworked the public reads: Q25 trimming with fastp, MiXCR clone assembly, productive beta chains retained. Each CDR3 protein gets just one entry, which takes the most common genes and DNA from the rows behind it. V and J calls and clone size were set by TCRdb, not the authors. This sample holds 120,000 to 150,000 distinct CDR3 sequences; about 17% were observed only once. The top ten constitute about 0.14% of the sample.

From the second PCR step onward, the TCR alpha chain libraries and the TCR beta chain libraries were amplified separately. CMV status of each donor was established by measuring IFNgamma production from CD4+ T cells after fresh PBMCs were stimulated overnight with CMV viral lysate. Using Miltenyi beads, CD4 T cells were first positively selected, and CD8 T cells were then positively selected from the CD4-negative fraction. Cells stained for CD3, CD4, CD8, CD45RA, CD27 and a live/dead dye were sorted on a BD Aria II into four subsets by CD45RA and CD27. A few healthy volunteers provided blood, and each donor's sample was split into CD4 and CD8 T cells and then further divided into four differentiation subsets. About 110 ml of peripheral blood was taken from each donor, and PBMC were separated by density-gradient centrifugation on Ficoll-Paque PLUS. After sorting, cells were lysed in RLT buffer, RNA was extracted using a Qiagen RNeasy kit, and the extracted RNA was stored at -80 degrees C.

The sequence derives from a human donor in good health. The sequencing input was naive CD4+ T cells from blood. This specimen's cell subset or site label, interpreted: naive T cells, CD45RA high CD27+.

DNA sequence: TGTGCCAGCAGCCTCAGCGGGAGTCTTGGCACAGATACGCAGTATTTT. It translates to CASSLSGSLGTDTQYF. In this chain, TRBV7-2 is recombined with TRBJ2-3; 8 central bases correspond to TRBD2. From the germline V gene, CDR1 is SGHTA and CDR2 is FQGNSA. Unmatched junction bases come to 8, with V trimmed by 5 bases and J by 1 base. Its CDR3 holds 16 amino acids, cysteine through phenylalanine. The only DNA kept is the CDR3, 48 bases in frame from the first base.